The table lists the clone carrying this TCR beta chain with many counts. The V gene lost 4 bases and the J gene lost 0 bases, with 14 bases spanning the gap. The length of the CDR3 is 16 residues. Germline CDR1 and CDR2: SGHDT and YYEEEE. This sample is drawn from a study of read filtering for tumor transcriptome and immune sequencing. From 300 to 450 ng of RNA, a library with molecular barcoded alpha/delta and beta/gamma adaptors was made. TCRdb recomputed calls from the reads with MiXCR, one row per CDR3 protein. The table has over 50,000 distinct CDR3 sequences, around 19% seen once. This TCR was sampled from a donor aged 40 or over with multiple myeloma. The sample consisted of a population of CD138-negative cells sorted from bone marrow. This sequence joins TRBV5-6 and TRBJ2-1; D is undetermined. Written as DNA, the CDR3 is TGTGCCAGCAGCCCGTGGACGGTCAGCTCCTACAATGAGCAGTTCTTC. Translating gives CASSPWTVSSYNEQFF.